The subject of this entry is one T cell receptor (beta chain). This clonotype was found a few times. What this receptor recognizes is not known. No base qualities exist here, and no much larger clone lies one base off it. Libraries were made using 5' RACE. Sequencing was carried out with an Illumina HiSeq 2000. A universal primer binding site was added through template switching, and the final cDNA carried a unique molecular identifier so that TCR cDNA molecules could be counted accurately. Specific primers in the conserved constant-segment region were used to synthesize first-strand cDNA for TCR alpha and beta chains. To control for contamination, every cDNA library was double barcoded, receiving both a SMART-Mk sample barcode and Illumina barcodes. TruSeq adapter sequences, together with Illumina sample barcodes, were added in two successive PCR steps. The TCR alpha and beta cDNA libraries were sequenced on the Illumina HiSeq platform using custom primers. Turning to the authors' computational methods: Unique molecular identifiers were extracted from raw reads with MiGEC, and CDR3 positions were determined with MiXCR. For each individual, recombination models were inferred using an EM algorithm with the repgenHMM and IGoR tools. The analysis of shared clonotypes was done with the tcR package in R, with sharing normalized by the product of cloneset sizes. To study raw recombination free of thymic and clonal selection effects, out-of-frame nonproductive sequences were analyzed. TCRdb passed the public sequencing reads through fastp at Q25 and MiXCR, retaining productive beta sequences. All rows with the same CDR3 protein become a single entry with the most common DNA and genes. The V and J calls shown here were made by TCRdb, not taken from the authors' results. For this sample the table gives hundreds of thousands of distinct CDR3 sequences, of which more than 20% were detected only once. The ten largest account for around 0.5% of the sample.

Only healthy Caucasian donors were included. The twin cohort consisted of three pairs of female monozygotic twins, all aged about 18 to 30 years. CD4+ and CD8+ T cell populations were isolated with positive isolation kits from Invitrogen. Trimming at the junction amounts to 3 bases on V and 1 base on J, and the germline ends lie 4 bases apart. Reading from cysteine to phenylalanine, the CDR3 counts 12 amino acids. Only CDR3 DNA remains: 36 bases, in frame from the first base. The germline V gene specifies SGHRS as CDR1 and YFSETQ as CDR2. The data are from a study of identical twins (dated by TCRdb to 2016 to 2017). Describing the broader study: TCR alpha and beta repertoires from monozygotic twins, unrelated adults of various ages and cord blood were deep-sequenced to test whether fetal clonotypes persist. Replicate twin experiments were performed at different times using different library preparation protocols to rule out contamination. Results and caveats for the whole study, not just this receptor: In beta out-of-frame sequences, excess twin sharing was weaker, because having fewer shared sequences lowered the signal-to-noise ratio. Recombination models systematically underestimated out-of-frame TCR alpha sharing in monozygotic twins but agreed with sharing between unrelated individuals. Fewer insertions were carried by abundant cord blood beta clonotypes, a similar but weaker trend appeared in young adult naive repertoires, and no such trend appeared in memory repertoires. Because the same donors could not be followed over many years, conclusions were based on cross-sectional statistical analysis. Compared with coincidental sharing between unrelated individuals, out-of-frame TCR alpha sequences shared between twins showed an excess of sequences with low generation probability. Invariant T cells such as MAIT and iNKT could partly confound zero-insertion analyses, although diverse VJ usage argued against such confounding for most clonotypes.

These data are also associated with another study on yellow fever vaccine responses in identical twins. As that second study puts it: The T cell response to vaccination in identical twins was reported by the authors to appear partly convergent and partly personalized. In identical twins, the study followed T cell clones that responded to the vaccine with precision.

The chain is encoded by TRBV5-1 joined to TRBJ2-5; there is no confident call for the D gene. The specimen was CD4+ T cells sorted from blood. This receptor was taken from a woman between 18 and 30 years old in good health. The CDR3 reads as follows: CASSYAQETQYF. The DNA is TGCGCCAGCAGCTACGCCCAAGAGACCCAGTACTTC.